These 12 T cell receptor beta chains share one sample of origin, sequenced in a study of shared clonotypes between healthy human individuals. TCRdb's table, derived via immunoSEQ multiplex PCR, lists solely in-frame clones and lacks some. Counted here are hundreds of thousands of clones, about three quarters occurring once; the ten biggest clones make up around 1.8%. Specimen: memory CD4+ T cells sorted from blood. Subset specified: CD45RA-negative fraction. The source of these receptors is a young woman in good health.

V and J are TRBV6-6 and TRBJ2-1; possibly TRBD2 for D (5 bases). CDR3 length: 15 residues. Deletions cut 2 bases from V and 7 bases from J, with 15 bases between. The V gene's germline CDR1 is MNHNY and CDR2 SVGAGI (reference sequence). The CDR3 here is CASSYPGKSGNEQFF. The CDR3 nucleotides are TGTGCCAGCAGTTACCCCGGCAAGAGCGGTAATGAGCAGTTCTTC.

This chain joins TRBV28 and TRBJ2-5; D gene unclear. TRBJ2-7 explains the end of the DNA better; the J call may be wrong. Germline assignment: CDR1 MDHEN and CDR2 SYDVKM. The CDR3 sequence is 13 residues long. The CDR3: CASSQTPSYEQYF. The CDR3 coding sequence is TGTGCCAGCAGCCAAACGCCCAGCTACGAGCAGTACTTC.

About this clone: The sample has other DNA sequences that encode this CDR3 too. CDR3 amino acids: CASSPPGANVLTF. CDR3 coding DNA: TGCGCCAGCAGCCCACCTGGGGCCAACGTCCTGACTTTC. The chain recombines TRBV5-1 with TRBJ2-6; the D is unclear. V lost 4 bases and J lost 2, with 4 bases in between. This CDR3 has 13 amino acids. Germline lookup yields CDR1 SGHRS and CDR2 YFSETQ.

J is TRBJ1-2 and V is TRBV6-1; D is unresolved. Germline V gene lookup returns CDR1 MNHNS and CDR2 SASEGT. The CDR3 length is 11 residues. Trimming took off 6 bases at V and 2 bases at J, with 4 bases between the two ends. This CDR3 is CASRGNYGYTF. CDR3 in DNA: TGTGCCAGCAGGGGGAACTATGGCTACACCTTC.

The genes are TRBV5-1 and TRBJ2-2; D is possibly TRBD1 (8 bases). V lost 4 bases, J lost 7 bases, and 14 bases lay in between. From germline, CDR1 is SGHRS and CDR2 YFSETQ. CDR3 length: 14 amino acids. CDR3 bases: TGCGCCAGCAGCCAGGACAGGGAGGGCGGGGAGCTGTTTTTT. Its protein is CASSQDREGGELFF.

This sequence joins TRBV6-6 and TRBJ2-1; the match to TRBD1 covers 7 bases. Germline assignment: CDR1 MNHNY and CDR2 SVGAGI (reference sequence). Trimming at V came to 6 bases and at J to 7 bases, leaving 9 bases not matched to a gene. CDR3 length: 14 amino acids. CDR3 sequence reads: CASSDRAFGNEQFF. CDR3 sequence (DNA): TGTGCCAGCAGCGACAGGGCATTCGGTAATGAGCAGTTCTTC.

J is TRBJ1-2 and V is TRBV10-3, with TRBD1 matching 7 bases. Germline CDR1 and CDR2: ENHRY and SYGVKD. This CDR3 is 13 amino acids long. V lost 6 bases to trimming and J lost 8 bases; unmatched junction nucleotides: 9. As DNA, the CDR3 is TGTGCCATCAGCCAGGGGGGGGACCTGGGCTACACCTTC. Its protein is CAISQGGDLGYTF.

This clone was detected only once. The J gene is TRBJ1-5, the V gene TRBV4-1; D remains ambiguous. V was pared by 4 bases and J by 2 bases, with 12 bases between. The CDR3 length is 15 residues. Germline V gene lookup returns CDR1 MGHRA and CDR2 YSYEKL. CDR3 sequence: CASSRERGGNQPQHF. The CDR3 nucleotides are TGCGCCAGCAGCCGAGAGAGAGGCGGCAATCAGCCCCAGCATTTT.

In this sample, this clone turned up many times. The rearrangement joins TRBV5-6 to TRBJ2-2; 10 bases match TRBD2. Germline V lookup: CDR1 SGHDT, CDR2 YYEEEE. The V segment lost 5 bases and the J segment 5 bases; nucleotides outside the gene matches: 6. The CDR3 has 15 amino acids. The CDR3: CASRSSGRDTGELFF. DNA of the CDR3: TGTGCCAGCAGGTCTAGCGGGAGAGATACCGGGGAGCTGTTTTTT.

The chain links TRBV2 to TRBJ2-7; 8 bases match TRBD1. This CDR3 has 14 residues. The V and J ends lost 8 bases and 5 bases, in that order; junction bases with no gene match: 11. Germline V gene sequence: CDR1 SNHLY, CDR2 FYNNEI. The CDR3 DNA reads as TGTGCCAGCGGATCCGGGACAGGTCGAAACGAGCAGTACTTC. This translates into CASGSGTGRNEQYF.

J is TRBJ2-3 and V is TRBV7-6, with 7 bases lining up with TRBD1. The V and J ends lost 4 bases and 6 bases, in that order; junction bases with no gene match: 4. The CDR3 extends over 13 amino acids. Germline V gene lookup returns CDR1 SGHVS and CDR2 FNYEAQ. CDR3 nucleotides: TGTGCCAGCAGCTACGACAGGGTGGATACGCAGTATTTT. Residues: CASSYDRVDTQYF.

The chain links TRBV7-9 to TRBJ2-3, with TRBD1 matching 8 bases. Trimming removed 8 bases from V and 6 bases from J; junction bases left unmatched: 4. From germline, CDR1 is SEHNR and CDR2 FQNEAQ (reference sequence). There are 12 residues in the CDR3. CDR3 amino acids: CASQTGADTQYF. The CDR3 DNA follows: TGTGCCAGCCAGACAGGGGCCGATACGCAGTATTTT.